One sample yielded the 8 T cell receptor beta chains listed below, sequenced in a study of blood T cell repertoires in COVID-19. The method was immunoSEQ multiplex PCR; TCRdb's version includes in-frame clones alone and lacks a portion of them. The sample consists of about 350,000 clones, roughly 86% of them appearing once. The sequenced sample consisted of PBMCs or T cells enriched from blood (not recorded which). These receptors were taken from a woman between 25 and 40 years old who had been exposed to COVID-19.

V gene TRBV18 combines with J gene TRBJ2-7, with 7 bases matching TRBD2. J was trimmed by 5 bases and V by 1 base; bases with no gene match: 8. Germline values: CDR1 KGHSH, CDR2 LQKENI. This CDR3 is 15 amino acids long. For the CDR3, the DNA is TGTGCCAGCTCACCACTTGCGGGAGACCAACACGAGCAGTACTTC. Its translation is CASSPLAGDQHEQYF.

This chain links TRBV15 with TRBJ2-1; perhaps TRBD1 as D (6 bases). Germline V gene sequence: CDR1 LNHNV, CDR2 YYDKDF (reference sequence). The CDR3 is 16 amino acids. Deletions cut 4 bases from V and 7 bases from J, with 20 bases between. CDR3 sequence (DNA): TGTGCCACCAGCACTTACAGGGATAAGGGGTCAAATGAGCAGTTCTTC. This codes for CATSTYRDKGSNEQFF.

The chain combines TRBV19 with TRBJ1-2; tentatively, D is TRBD1 (5 bases). The CDR3 spans 14 residues. Germline V gene data show CDR1 as LNHDA and CDR2 as SQIVND (reference sequence). Between the trimmed V and J ends, which lost 6 bases and 0 bases, there was a span of 11 bases. CDR3 residues: CASSPGGTNYGYTF. CDR3 bases: TGTGCCAGTAGCCCCGGGGGAACTAACTATGGCTACACCTTC.

The chain has TRBV28 and TRBJ2-3, with D possibly TRBD1 on 5 matching bases. V gave up 4 bases and J gave up 5 bases, with 16 bases separating them. The CDR3 is 15 amino acids. Germline values: CDR1 MDHEN, CDR2 SYDVKM. In DNA, the CDR3 is TGTGCCAGCAGTTCTCACCGCCTGACAGAAGATACGCAGTATTTT. This encodes CASSSHRLTEDTQYF.

As concerns this clone: Other DNA sequences of this sample code for an identical CDR3. The chain combines TRBV12-3 or TRBV12-4 with TRBJ1-2, with a tentative D call TRBD1 (6 bases). Trimming removed 6 bases at V and 3 bases at J, with 11 bases between. This CDR3 is 13 amino acids long. CDR3 loop: CASSPRGDYGYTF. CDR3 in DNA: TGTGCCAGCAGCCCCAGGGGAGACTATGGCTACACCTTC.

This sequence joins TRBV24-1 and TRBJ1-5; 7 bases agree with TRBD1. V was pared by 4 bases and J by 7 bases, with 12 bases of the junction left unmatched. Germline assignment: CDR1 KGHDR and CDR2 SFDVKD. The CDR3 extends over 16 amino acids. This CDR3 is CATSEGGHSHRQPQHF. The CDR3 DNA follows: TGTGCCACCAGTGAAGGGGGCCATAGCCACAGACAGCCCCAGCATTTT.

The CDR3 loop is CASSLRLAREQFF. As DNA, the CDR3 is TGCGCCAGCAGCTTGAGACTAGCGAGGGAGCAGTTCTTC. The genes are TRBV5-1 and TRBJ2-1; 8 bases match TRBD2. Germline CDR1 SGHRS, CDR2 YFSETQ. J was trimmed by 10 bases and V by 1 base; bases with no gene match: 4. This CDR3 contains 13 residues.

The chain is built from TRBV27 and TRBJ1-6; D is perhaps TRBD1 (5 bases). Trimming took 3 bases from V and 7 from J, leaving 13 bases between them. Germline CDR1 MNHEY, CDR2 SMNVEV (reference sequence). The CDR3 sequence is 15 residues long. As DNA, the CDR3 is TGTGCCAGCAGTTTCCCCAGGGCGGGGAATTCACCCCTCCACTTT. This sequence encodes CASSFPRAGNSPLHF.